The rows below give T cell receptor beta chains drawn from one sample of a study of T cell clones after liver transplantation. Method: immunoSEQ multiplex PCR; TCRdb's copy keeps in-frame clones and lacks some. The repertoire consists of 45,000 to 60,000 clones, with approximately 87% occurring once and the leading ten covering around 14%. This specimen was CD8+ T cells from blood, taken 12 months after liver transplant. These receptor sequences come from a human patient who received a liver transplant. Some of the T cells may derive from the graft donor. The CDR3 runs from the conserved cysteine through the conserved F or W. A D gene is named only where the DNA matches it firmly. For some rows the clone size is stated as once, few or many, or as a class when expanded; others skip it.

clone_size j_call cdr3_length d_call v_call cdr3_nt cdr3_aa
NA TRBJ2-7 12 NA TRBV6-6 TGTGCCAGCAGTCACGCACCCTACGAGCAGTACTTC CASSHAPYEQYF
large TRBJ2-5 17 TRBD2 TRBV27 TGTGCCAGCAGTTTAAGGACTAGCGGGAGAGAGAAAGAGACCCAGTACTTC CASSLRTSGREKETQYF
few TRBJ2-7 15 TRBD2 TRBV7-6 TGTGCCAGCAGCTTCCTAGCGGGATTGGGCTACGAGCAGTACTTC CASSFLAGLGYEQYF
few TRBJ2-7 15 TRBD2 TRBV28 TGTGCCAGCAGCCCACTAGCGGGAGGGGACTACGAGCAGTACTTC CASSPLAGGDYEQYF
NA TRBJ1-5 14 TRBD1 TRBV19 TGTGCCAGTTCGACAGGGGGGTATGATCAGCCCCAGCATTTT CASSTGGYDQPQHF
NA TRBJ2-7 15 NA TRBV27 TGTGCCAGCAGTTCGGGGGTACAGGGTCGTTACGAGCAGTACTTC CASSSGVQGRYEQYF
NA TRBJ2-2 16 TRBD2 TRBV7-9 TGTGCCAGCAGTCGTACTAGCGGGCTAAACACCGGGGAGCTGTTTTTT CASSRTSGLNTGELFF
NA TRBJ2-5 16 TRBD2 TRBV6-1 TGTGCCAGCAGTGACCTAGCGGGAGGGTTTGGGGAGACCCAGTACTTC CASSDLAGGFGETQYF
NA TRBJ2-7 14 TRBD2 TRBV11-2 TGTGCCACACAGACTAGCGGGAGGCCCAGGGAGCAGTACTTC CATQTSGRPREQYF
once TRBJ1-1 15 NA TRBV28 TGTGCCAGCAGGATCGAAGCAAGGGGCGTCACTGAAGCTTTCTTT CASRIEARGVTEAFF
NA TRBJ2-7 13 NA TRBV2 TGTGCCAGGGAAGGCGGGGACTCCTACGAGCAGTACTTC CAREGGDSYEQYF
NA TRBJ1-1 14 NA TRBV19 TGTGCCAGTAGTCTCGACAGCATGAACACTGAAGCTTTCTTT CASSLDSMNTEAFF
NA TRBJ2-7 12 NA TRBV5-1 TGCGCCAGCAGCTTGCTCGGGTACGAGCAGTACTTC CASSLLGYEQYF
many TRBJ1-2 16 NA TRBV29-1 TGCAGCGCTACCATCACCCTCCCCGACAGACCCTATGGCTACACCTTC CSATITLPDRPYGYTF
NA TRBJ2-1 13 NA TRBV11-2 TGTGCCAGCAGCCTTTCGGGAGCCAATGAGCAGTTCTTC CASSLSGANEQFF
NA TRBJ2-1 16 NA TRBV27 TGTGCCAGCAGTCCCCATGGAGGGCCCACCTACAATGAGCAGTTCTTC CASSPHGGPTYNEQFF